This TCR beta chain was sequenced in a study of blood T cell repertoires in COVID-19. Across the whole study: Samples of COVID-19 (acute and convalescent) were obtained from the United States, Italy and Spain. Sources were T cells, B-cell-depleted T cells, or PBMCs; the material itself was cDNA or gDNA.

In the original workflow: Using reference gene primer amplification, nucleated cell counts were estimated. The data were produced by immunoSEQ multiplex PCR, yet TCRdb's version contains in-frame clones alone and is incomplete. V and J calls and clone size are given by that table; D and trimming were obtained from the DNA. The sample contains 250,000 to 350,000 clones, 88% of which appear only once. The CDR3 is 13 amino acids. The V and J ends lost 8 bases and 0 bases respectively, with 10 bases between them. Per the germline V gene, CDR1 is SGHTA and CDR2 is FQGNSA. The TCR was taken from a woman in her forties or fifties who had recovered from COVID-19. The sequenced sample consisted of PBMCs or T cells enriched from blood (not recorded which). The chain recombines TRBV7-2 with TRBJ1-1, with TRBD1 as a possible D gene (6 bases). The CDR3, as DNA: TGTGCCAGCGGAGGACAGTTGAACACTGAAGCTTTCTTT. This codes for CASGGQLNTEAFF.